The 25 T cell receptor beta chains below were found in one sample sequenced in a study of a mutant IDH1 vaccine in newly diagnosed glioma. Time point meaning: week 23, last vaccination. Doses comprised 300 ug of mutant IDH1 20-mer peptide each, plus topical imiquimod. For these receptors, no antigen is known. Here immunoSEQ multiplex PCR was the method, and the copy in TCRdb shows in-frame clones only, minus some. The profile shows around 78,000 clones, 70% to 90% of them singletons. The sample here was PBMCs, taken from a glioma patient whose treatment included an IDH1 peptide vaccine. The receptors derive from a man between 25 and 39 years old with glioma. Some clones in this sample may be carry-over from other donors' samples.

The chain uses TRBV28 and TRBJ1-3; TRBD1 matches at 8 bases. The CDR3 length is 16 residues. V lost 7 bases and J lost 0; bases outside the gene matches: 8. The germline V gene encodes CDR1 MDHEN and CDR2 SYDVKM. The CDR3 reads CASTTGVANSGNTIYF. In DNA, the CDR3 is TGTGCCAGCACGACAGGGGTCGCGAACTCTGGAAACACCATATATTTT.

V and J are TRBV5-1 and TRBJ2-3, with D tentatively TRBD1 (6 bases). V lost 0 bases and J lost 3, with 11 bases in between. Germline V gene lookup returns CDR1 SGHRS and CDR2 YFSETQ. The CDR3 contains 15 residues. The CDR3: CASSLEHRATDTQYF. In DNA form, the CDR3 reads TGCGCCAGCAGCTTGGAACACAGGGCGACAGATACGCAGTATTTT.

A note on this clone: Since the CDR3 does not end with the conserved phenylalanine or tryptophan, this likely comes from a read error. The DNA is omitted, as the CDR3 cannot be located on it reliably, and the CDR3 follows TCRdb's listing. V gene TRBV21-1 combines with J gene TRBJ1-1; the D call of TRBD1 is as the table states it, not checked on the DNA. TRBV21-1 is a pseudogene segment. With termini counted, the CDR3 has 12 amino acids. The CDR3 here is CASSNPDRDRGI.

The chain joins TRBV27 to TRBJ1-2, with 7 bases that match TRBD1. The germline V gene encodes CDR1 MNHEY and CDR2 SMNVEV (reference sequence). CDR3 length equals 14 residues. Trimming took 5 bases from V and 2 from J; bases not matched to a gene: 5. CDR3 loop: CASSVQGGNYGYTF. DNA for the CDR3: TGTGCCAGCAGTGTCCAGGGGGGCAACTATGGCTACACCTTC.

V and J are TRBV5-4 and TRBJ1-2, with 7 nucleotides matching TRBD1. Germline loops: CDR1 SGHNT, CDR2 YYREEE (reference sequence). This CDR3 has 12 residues. Germline trimming cut 9 bases from V and 2 bases from J; bases unmatched to any gene: 4. The CDR3 coding sequence is TGTGCCATCACACAGGGGAACTATGGCTACACCTTC. It specifies CAITQGNYGYTF.

This clone has just one count. The V and J genes are TRBV6-1 and TRBJ1-5; 7 nucleotides align to TRBD1. The CDR3 spans 15 residues. V was clipped by 6 bases and J by 1 base; unmatched bases: 6. Germline CDR1 and CDR2: MNHNS and SASEGT. CDR3 amino acids: CASSLNRGSNQPQHF. The CDR3 nucleotides are TGTGCCAGCAGCTTAAACAGGGGCAGCAATCAGCCCCAGCATTTT.

V and J are TRBV19 and TRBJ2-5; 10 nucleotides agree with TRBD1. Germline V lookup: CDR1 LNHDA, CDR2 SQIVND (reference sequence). The V segment lost 4 bases and the J segment 6 bases; nucleotides outside the gene matches: 8. This CDR3 is 15 amino acids long. This CDR3 is CASSRAGTGVQTQYF. In nucleotides, the CDR3 is TGTGCCAGTAGTAGAGCCGGGACAGGGGTACAGACCCAGTACTTC.

By share, this clone ranks as medium-sized. This chain joins TRBV29-1 and TRBJ2-2; D gene unclear. Germline V lookup: CDR1 SQVTM, CDR2 ANQGSEA. This CDR3 is built from 11 residues. V was pared by 4 bases and J by 8 bases, with 8 bases between. CDR3 amino acids: CSVVWGGELFF. The CDR3 DNA follows: TGCAGCGTTGTGTGGGGAGGGGAGCTGTTTTTT.

CDR3 residues: CASSFKTSGTDTQYF. CDR3 sequence (DNA): TGTGCCAGCAGTTTTAAGACTAGCGGCACAGATACGCAGTATTTT. This rearrangement joins TRBV27 to TRBJ2-3; 8 positions match TRBD2. Looked up from germline, CDR1 is MNHEY and CDR2 is SMNVEV (reference sequence). Trimming cost V 3 bases and J 1 base; bases outside gene matches: 3. The CDR3 has 15 amino acids.

The chain has TRBV11-2 and TRBJ1-2, with D possibly TRBD1 on 5 matching bases. CDR1 is SGHAT, CDR2 FQNNGV, per germline. This CDR3 spans 13 amino acids. Trimming shortened V by 5 bases and J by 7 bases, and 14 bases separated the two germline ends. CDR3 DNA: TGTGCCAGCAGCCTGGGGGTCGCGGGTGGCTACACCTTC. Translation gives CASSLGVAGGYTF. The full variable domain, with the rest looked up from reference TRBV11-2 and TRBJ1-2, is EAGVAQSPRYKIIEKRQSVAFWCNPISGHATLYWYQQILGQGPKLLIQFQNNGVVDDSQLPKDRFSAERLKGVDSTLKIQPAKLEDSAVYLCASSLGVAGGYTFGSGTRLTVV.

The chain recombines TRBV10-3 with TRBJ1-5; no reliable D call. The CDR3 spans 13 residues. Looked up from germline, CDR1 is ENHRY and CDR2 is SYGVKD. Trimming stripped 11 bases from V and 7 bases from J, with 18 bases between. The chain's CDR3 is CASWEGRIQPQHF. The CDR3 DNA reads as TGTGCCTCCTGGGAAGGGAGGATCCAGCCCCAGCATTTT.

This clone came up once. V usage is TRBV27 and J usage is TRBJ1-1; 7 nucleotides agree with TRBD1. J gave up 8 bases and V 5 bases, and 11 bases lay outside the gene matches. Per the germline V gene, CDR1 is MNHEY and CDR2 is SMNVEV (reference sequence). The CDR3 sequence is 14 residues long. CDR3 bases: TGTGCCAGCAGTCCCCTGGACAGGCCCTGGGAAGCTTTCTTT. Its translation: CASSPLDRPWEAFF.

The chain has TRBV20-1 and TRBJ1-1; D is possibly TRBD1 (6 bases). CDR3 size: 11 residues. The V and J ends lost 6 bases and 4 bases respectively, with 9 bases between them. From germline, CDR1 is DFQATT and CDR2 SNEGSKA (reference sequence). The chain's CDR3 is CSANRVTEAFF. The DNA for the CDR3 is TGCAGTGCGAACAGGGTCACTGAAGCTTTCTTT.

The J gene is TRBJ2-5, the V gene TRBV25-1, with 12 bases that match TRBD2. The end of the DNA fits TRBJ2-7 better, so the J call may be wrong. The CDR3 is 17 residues long. CDR1 and CDR2 from the germline V gene are MGHDK and SYGVNS. The CDR3 bases are TGTGCCAGCAGTGACCCCTACCTAGCGGGAGGGATATACGAGCAGTACTTC. Amino acids: CASSDPYLAGGIYEQYF.

The V gene is TRBV18, the J gene TRBJ1-1, with D maybe TRBD1 (6 bases). The CDR3 has 16 amino acids. Trimming pared 4 bases from V and 0 bases from J, leaving 15 bases between. Germline-derived CDR1 and CDR2 are KGHSH and LQKENI. CDR3 sequence: CASSQQGLGMNTEAFF. CDR3 coding DNA: TGTGCCAGCTCACAGCAGGGGCTGGGGATGAACACTGAAGCTTTCTTT.

Concerning this clone itself: Other DNA sequences in this specimen translate into the identical CDR3. The rearrangement links TRBV19 to TRBJ1-5; D not resolved. Germline CDR1 and CDR2: LNHDA and SQIVND (reference sequence). Trimming removed 6 bases at V and 7 bases at J, with 16 bases between. The CDR3 covers 14 residues. For the CDR3, the DNA is TGTGCCAGTAGCATTGAGTGGGCGAGGCAGCCCCAGCATTTT. Translation: CASSIEWARQPQHF.

The genes are TRBV27 and TRBJ2-3; TRBD2 matches at 11 bases. The junction had 1 base not matched to a gene; V was cut back by 4 bases and J by 4 bases. CDR3 length: 14 amino acids. Germline CDR1 is MNHEY and CDR2 is SMNVEV (reference sequence). This CDR3 reads CASSSGLAADTQYF. CDR3 sequence (DNA): TGTGCCAGCAGTTCGGGACTAGCGGCAGATACGCAGTATTTT.

This sequence joins TRBV4-1 and TRBJ2-7, with 11 bases matching TRBD2. The length of the CDR3 is 19 residues. J gave up 3 bases and V 0 bases, and 13 bases lay outside the gene matches. Looked up from germline, CDR1 is MGHRA and CDR2 is YSYEKL. CDR3 sequence reads: CASSQDTSGSLGPRYEQYF. In DNA form, the CDR3 reads TGCGCCAGCAGCCAAGATACTAGCGGGAGTCTAGGGCCTCGCTACGAGCAGTACTTC.

The chain is built from TRBV27 and TRBJ2-7; a weak D match, TRBD1 (7 bases). CDR1 and CDR2 (germline): MNHEY, SMNVEV (reference sequence). V was cut by 3 bases and J by 3 bases, with 12 bases left in between. The CDR3 is 14 amino acids. CDR3: CASSFAGGGYEQYF. The CDR3 coding sequence is TGTGCCAGCAGTTTTGCAGGGGGAGGCTACGAGCAGTACTTC.

The rearrangement uses TRBV9 and TRBJ2-5; tentatively, D is TRBD1 (5 bases). From germline, CDR1 is SGDLS and CDR2 YYNGEE. Trimming shortened V by 0 bases and J by 5 bases, and 17 bases separated the two germline ends. CDR3 length: 16 amino acids. The chain's CDR3 is CASSVEGARSGETQYF. Written as DNA, the CDR3 is TGTGCCAGCAGCGTAGAAGGGGCCCGCAGTGGTGAGACCCAGTACTTC.

The chain is built from TRBV18 and TRBJ2-1; D remains ambiguous. This CDR3 spans 12 amino acids. CDR1 and CDR2 (germline): KGHSH, LQKENI. V was clipped by 3 bases and J by 8 bases, with 8 bases between them. The chain's CDR3 is CASSPSRDEQFF. The CDR3 DNA is TGTGCCAGCTCACCCAGTCGCGATGAGCAGTTCTTC. The full variable domain, with the rest looked up from reference TRBV18 and TRBJ2-1, is NAGVMQNPRHLVRRRGQEARLRCSPMKGHSHVYWYRQLPEEGLKFMVYLQKENIIDESGMPKERFSAEFPKEGPSILRIQQVVRGDSAAYFCASSPSRDEQFFGPGTRLTVL.

CDR3: CASSLATRGSSYNEQFF. The CDR3 nucleotides read TGTGCCAGCAGCTTAGCGACCCGCGGGAGCTCCTACAATGAGCAGTTCTTC. The V and J genes are TRBV7-9 and TRBJ2-1; 7 positions match TRBD2. CDR1 and CDR2 from the germline V gene are SEHNR and FQNEAQ (reference sequence). The CDR3 runs 17 residues. V was clipped by 0 bases and J by 0 bases; unmatched bases: 5.

The chain combines TRBV19 with TRBJ2-1, with 14 nucleotides matching TRBD2. V was clipped by 7 bases and J by 4 bases; unmatched bases: 12. The germline V gene encodes CDR1 LNHDA and CDR2 SQIVND (reference sequence). CDR3 length equals 18 residues. This chain's CDR3 is CASKGGTSGSRSYNEQFF. The CDR3 DNA reads as TGTGCCAGTAAGGGAGGGACTAGCGGGAGTAGGTCTTACAATGAGCAGTTCTTC.

With respect to this clone: Within the sample, other DNA sequences also encode this same CDR3. This chain uses TRBV20-1 with TRBJ1-1, with no clear D. This CDR3 has 10 residues. Trimming cost V 8 bases and J 10 bases, with 14 bases left between them. Germline V gene data show CDR1 as DFQATT and CDR2 as SNEGSKA (reference sequence). CDR3 coding DNA: TGCAGTACGCTGGGAGAGGCAGCTTTCTTT. Residues: CSTLGEAAFF.

The rearrangement joins TRBV6-6 to TRBJ2-6; weak D call: TRBD1 (5 bases). Trimming pared 3 bases from V and 4 bases from J, leaving 13 bases between. Germline assignment: CDR1 MNHNY and CDR2 SVGAGI (reference sequence). The CDR3 spans 16 residues. The CDR3 nucleotides are TGTGCCAGCAGTTATGTGGCAGGGTCCGGGGCCAACGTCCTGACTTTC. Protein: CASSYVAGSGANVLTF.